Sequencing of this T cell receptor beta chain was carried out in a study of T cells after yellow fever vaccination. From the 5' RACE reads, TCRdb called clonotypes with MiXCR, one entry per CDR3 protein. Of 450,000 to 600,000 distinct CDR3 sequences listed, about 13% are singletons. V lost 6 bases to trimming and J lost 8 bases, with 19 bases between them. The V gene's germline CDR1 is MNHNS and CDR2 SASEGT. The length of the CDR3 is 15 residues. This sample comprised PBMCs, obtained on the day of the yellow fever booster vaccination. The receptor was derived from a man aged 30 to 39 who received the YFV17D yellow fever vaccine. This chain connects TRBV6-1 to TRBJ1-4; no clear D gene. This chain's CDR3 is CASSSTSIGREKLFF. The CDR3 nucleotides read TGTGCCAGCAGCTCCACCTCGATCGGGCGGGAAAAACTGTTTTTT.